These 7 T cell receptor beta chains were all obtained from the same sample, sequenced in a study of OX40 agonist ivuxolimab in advanced cancers. Repertoires were generated with immunoSEQ multiplex PCR, while TCRdb's copy carries only in-frame clones and drops some. The table records some 77,000 clones, about nine tenths of them present only once. This specimen consisted of CD4+ or CD8+ T cells sorted from blood, obtained in a trial of the OX40 agonist ivuxolimab. All receptors come from an adult with an advanced solid tumor such as melanoma, head and neck, liver or kidney cancer.

The rearrangement joins TRBV29-1 to TRBJ1-5; 7 bases are a match to TRBD1. V lost 5 bases to trimming and J lost 9 bases; unmatched junction nucleotides: 10. Germline-derived CDR1 and CDR2 are SQVTM and ANQGSEA. The CDR3 loop spans 13 amino acids. The CDR3 spells CSVQVGRGLPQHF. The CDR3 region has the DNA TGCAGCGTTCAAGTAGGGAGGGGGCTGCCCCAGCATTTT.

The chain uses TRBV28 and TRBJ1-5; 9 bases align to TRBD1. V was clipped by 6 bases and J by 3 bases; unmatched bases: 6. The CDR3 is 15 amino acids. CDR1 and CDR2 (germline): MDHEN, SYDVKM. Here the CDR3 DNA reads TGTGCCAGCAGGTCGGGGACAGGGAACAATCAGCCCCAGCATTTT. The encoded protein is CASRSGTGNNQPQHF. Together with reference TRBV28 and TRBJ1-5, the CDR3 gives the full variable domain: DVKVTQSSRYLVKRTGEKVFLECVQDMDHENMFWYRQDPGLGLRLIYFSYDVKMKEKGDIPEGYSVSREKKERFSLILESASTNQTSMYLCASRSGTGNNQPQHFGDGTRLSIL.

The V call is TRBV6-1, the J call TRBJ1-5; no reliable D call. CDR1 and CDR2 from the germline V gene are MNHNS and SASEGT. With 1 base removed from V and 7 bases from J, the gap between germline ends came to 11 bases. This CDR3 is 14 amino acids long. This CDR3 is CASSEVRFGQPQHF. CDR3 DNA sequence: TGTGCCAGCAGTGAAGTCCGGTTTGGGCAGCCCCAGCATTTT.

This sequence joins TRBV29-1 and TRBJ2-6, with D tentatively TRBD2 (6 bases). The CDR3 runs 14 residues. Germline V gene lookup returns CDR1 SQVTM and CDR2 ANQGSEA. Between the trimmed V and J ends, which lost 6 bases and 0 bases, there was a span of 9 bases. The CDR3 sequence: CSVDGSSGANVLTF. The CDR3 DNA is TGCAGCGTCGACGGGAGCTCTGGGGCCAACGTCCTGACTTTC.

The V and J genes are TRBV5-3 and TRBJ1-1; possible D gene TRBD1, 5 bases. TRBV5-3 is an ORF, and what it does is uncertain. The CDR3 consists of 15 residues. The V gene lost 8 bases and the J gene lost 1 base, with 18 bases spanning the gap. For the CDR3, the DNA is TGTGCCAGCAGCCGAAGGACGGGGACGAACACTGAAGCTTTCTTT. This codes for CASSRRTGTNTEAFF.

V gene TRBV10-3 combines with J gene TRBJ2-1; D uncertain. With 0 bases removed from V and 4 bases from J, the gap between germline ends came to 13 bases. Germline assignment: CDR1 ENHRY and CDR2 SYGVKD. The CDR3 extends over 16 amino acids. CDR3 residues: CAISESSGEGYNEQFF. The CDR3 DNA is TGTGCCATCAGTGAGTCGAGTGGGGAAGGATACAATGAGCAGTTCTTC.

The chain recombines TRBV29-1 with TRBJ1-1; 8 bases match TRBD1. V trimming: 5 bases; J trimming: 4 bases; junction bases outside the gene matches: 3. The CDR3 length is 12 residues. CDR1 and CDR2 from the germline V gene are SQVTM and ANQGSEA. The DNA for the CDR3 is TGCAGCGTTCGCGGACAGGGCACTGAAGCTTTCTTT. It yields the protein CSVRGQGTEAFF.